One sample yielded the 13 T cell receptor beta chains listed below, sequenced in a study of cytotoxic CD8 clonotypes in ibrutinib-treated CLL. Assay: immunoSEQ multiplex PCR; the TCRdb copy retains only in-frame clones and omits some. The profile shows just under 70,000 clones, about 64% of them singletons. This specimen consisted of PBMCs, obtained after 12 months of ibrutinib treatment. These receptors were taken from a human donor with chronic lymphocytic leukemia.

The chain has TRBV2 and TRBJ1-2; D not certain. The CDR3 extends over 13 amino acids. Germline V lookup: CDR1 SNHLY, CDR2 FYNNEI. Between the trimmed V and J ends, which lost 7 bases and 2 bases, there was a span of 11 bases. CDR3 in DNA: TGTGCCAGCAAAAGGGAGGGAAACTATGGCTACACCTTC. Translating it yields CASKREGNYGYTF.

J is TRBJ2-7 and V is TRBV10-1, with D unresolved. Germline CDR1 WNHNN, CDR2 SYGVQD (reference sequence). V lost 4 bases, J lost 2 bases, and 9 bases lay in between. The CDR3 is 13 residues long. The CDR3 sequence is CASSVAGTYEQYF. In DNA, the CDR3 is TGCGCCAGCAGTGTCGCAGGCACCTACGAGCAGTACTTC.

The chain combines TRBV7-2 with TRBJ2-7, with TRBD1 matching over 8 bases. In germline, CDR1 is SGHTA, CDR2 FQGNSA. This CDR3 contains 13 residues. After removal of 5 bases from V and 5 bases from J, the junction contained 5 bases not matched to a gene. The CDR3 DNA follows: TGTGCCAGCAGCGCGACAGGGGCCAACGAGCAGTACTTC. Protein product: CASSATGANEQYF.

This clone showed up just once. The V gene is TRBV15, the J gene TRBJ2-3; D tentatively fits TRBD1 or TRBD2 (5 bases each). This CDR3 spans 16 amino acids. V lost 1 base and J 2 bases, leaving 13 bases between the germline ends. Germline V gene data show CDR1 as LNHNV and CDR2 as YYDKDF (reference sequence). The CDR3 bases are TGTGCCACCAGCAGAGTCGTGGGGGAGCACACAGATACGCAGTATTTT. Amino acids: CATSRVVGEHTDTQYF.

The chain couples TRBV6-5 to TRBJ1-5; no definite D call. The CDR3 loop spans 15 amino acids. V was trimmed by 6 bases and J by 0 bases, leaving 12 bases between them. Germline-derived CDR1 and CDR2 are MNHEY and SVGAGI. The CDR3 is CASRIRVYSNQPQHF. Here the CDR3 DNA reads TGTGCCAGCAGAATCAGAGTATATAGCAATCAGCCCCAGCATTTT.

The chain has TRBV7-9 and TRBJ2-7, with 8 bases lining up with TRBD2. CDR3 length: 16 amino acids. Per the germline V gene, CDR1 is SEHNR and CDR2 is FQNEAQ (reference sequence). The V segment lost 2 bases and the J segment 3 bases; nucleotides outside the gene matches: 9. The CDR3 protein is CASSLYGGASLYEQYF. The CDR3 DNA sequence: TGTGCCAGCAGCTTATACGGGGGGGCGTCTCTCTACGAGCAGTACTTC.

This clone was observed a few times. The CDR3 reads CASSPTGDQPQHF. The CDR3 region has the DNA TGTGCCAGCAGCCCAACAGGAGATCAGCCCCAGCATTTT. V usage is TRBV11-2 and J usage is TRBJ1-5; TRBD1 is a possible D gene (5 bases). V was trimmed by 5 bases and J by 5 bases, leaving 10 bases between them. This CDR3 comprises 13 residues. CDR1 is SGHAT, CDR2 FQNNGV, per germline.

The chain recombines TRBV15 with TRBJ2-3, with D tentatively TRBD1 (6 bases). CDR3 length: 16 residues. Trimming took 4 bases from V and 2 from J, leaving 16 bases between them. In germline, CDR1 is LNHNV, CDR2 YYDKDF (reference sequence). CDR3 in DNA: TGTGCCACCAGCACCTATCCCGGGACATACACAGATACGCAGTATTTT. Protein product: CATSTYPGTYTDTQYF.

The chain combines TRBV6-1 with TRBJ1-5; D unresolved. This CDR3 has 15 residues. CDR1 MNHNS and CDR2 SASEGT come from the germline V gene. Between the trimmed V and J ends, which lost 3 bases and 6 bases, there was a span of 15 bases. CDR3 sequence: CASSETIRSSQPQHF. The DNA for the CDR3 is TGTGCCAGCAGTGAGACAATACGGTCATCTCAGCCCCAGCATTTT.

The gene calls are TRBV18 and TRBJ1-6, with unresolved D. The CDR3 totals 15 residues. V was cut by 1 base and J by 6 bases, with 10 bases left in between. Germline CDR1 reads KGHSH; CDR2 reads LQKENI. CDR3 DNA sequence: TGTGCCAGCTCACCACGGGAGACGTTTAATTCACCCCTCCACTTT. Encoded protein: CASSPRETFNSPLHF.

V gene TRBV19 combines with J gene TRBJ2-3; 8 positions match TRBD2. With V trimmed by 4 bases and J by 3 bases, 3 bases remained unmatched. Germline CDR1 LNHDA, CDR2 SQIVND (reference sequence). CDR3 length: 14 amino acids. The CDR3 sequence: CASSNGGATDTQYF. The DNA of the CDR3 is TGTGCCAGTAGTAACGGGGGGGCGACAGATACGCAGTATTTT.

This clone has only a few counts. V is TRBV7-6 and J is TRBJ2-3; 9 bases agree with TRBD2. The CDR3 length is 17 residues. V lost 0 bases and J lost 0; bases outside the gene matches: 4. Germline CDR1 reads SGHVS; CDR2 reads FNYEAQ. The CDR3 DNA is TGTGCCAGCAGCTTAGCGGCGGGGGGGCGAAGCACAGATACGCAGTATTTT. Translating gives CASSLAAGGRSTDTQYF.

This clone was seen a single time. J is TRBJ2-1 and V is TRBV7-6, with D possibly TRBD1 on 5 matching bases. The length of the CDR3 is 18 residues. Germline values: CDR1 SGHVS, CDR2 FNYEAQ. V was shortened by 1 base and J by 5 bases, with 21 bases between the two germline ends. As DNA, the CDR3 is TGTGCCAGCAGCTTAGAAGTGCAGGGCGATACTAACCACAATGAGCAGTTCTTC. Its translation: CASSLEVQGDTNHNEQFF.